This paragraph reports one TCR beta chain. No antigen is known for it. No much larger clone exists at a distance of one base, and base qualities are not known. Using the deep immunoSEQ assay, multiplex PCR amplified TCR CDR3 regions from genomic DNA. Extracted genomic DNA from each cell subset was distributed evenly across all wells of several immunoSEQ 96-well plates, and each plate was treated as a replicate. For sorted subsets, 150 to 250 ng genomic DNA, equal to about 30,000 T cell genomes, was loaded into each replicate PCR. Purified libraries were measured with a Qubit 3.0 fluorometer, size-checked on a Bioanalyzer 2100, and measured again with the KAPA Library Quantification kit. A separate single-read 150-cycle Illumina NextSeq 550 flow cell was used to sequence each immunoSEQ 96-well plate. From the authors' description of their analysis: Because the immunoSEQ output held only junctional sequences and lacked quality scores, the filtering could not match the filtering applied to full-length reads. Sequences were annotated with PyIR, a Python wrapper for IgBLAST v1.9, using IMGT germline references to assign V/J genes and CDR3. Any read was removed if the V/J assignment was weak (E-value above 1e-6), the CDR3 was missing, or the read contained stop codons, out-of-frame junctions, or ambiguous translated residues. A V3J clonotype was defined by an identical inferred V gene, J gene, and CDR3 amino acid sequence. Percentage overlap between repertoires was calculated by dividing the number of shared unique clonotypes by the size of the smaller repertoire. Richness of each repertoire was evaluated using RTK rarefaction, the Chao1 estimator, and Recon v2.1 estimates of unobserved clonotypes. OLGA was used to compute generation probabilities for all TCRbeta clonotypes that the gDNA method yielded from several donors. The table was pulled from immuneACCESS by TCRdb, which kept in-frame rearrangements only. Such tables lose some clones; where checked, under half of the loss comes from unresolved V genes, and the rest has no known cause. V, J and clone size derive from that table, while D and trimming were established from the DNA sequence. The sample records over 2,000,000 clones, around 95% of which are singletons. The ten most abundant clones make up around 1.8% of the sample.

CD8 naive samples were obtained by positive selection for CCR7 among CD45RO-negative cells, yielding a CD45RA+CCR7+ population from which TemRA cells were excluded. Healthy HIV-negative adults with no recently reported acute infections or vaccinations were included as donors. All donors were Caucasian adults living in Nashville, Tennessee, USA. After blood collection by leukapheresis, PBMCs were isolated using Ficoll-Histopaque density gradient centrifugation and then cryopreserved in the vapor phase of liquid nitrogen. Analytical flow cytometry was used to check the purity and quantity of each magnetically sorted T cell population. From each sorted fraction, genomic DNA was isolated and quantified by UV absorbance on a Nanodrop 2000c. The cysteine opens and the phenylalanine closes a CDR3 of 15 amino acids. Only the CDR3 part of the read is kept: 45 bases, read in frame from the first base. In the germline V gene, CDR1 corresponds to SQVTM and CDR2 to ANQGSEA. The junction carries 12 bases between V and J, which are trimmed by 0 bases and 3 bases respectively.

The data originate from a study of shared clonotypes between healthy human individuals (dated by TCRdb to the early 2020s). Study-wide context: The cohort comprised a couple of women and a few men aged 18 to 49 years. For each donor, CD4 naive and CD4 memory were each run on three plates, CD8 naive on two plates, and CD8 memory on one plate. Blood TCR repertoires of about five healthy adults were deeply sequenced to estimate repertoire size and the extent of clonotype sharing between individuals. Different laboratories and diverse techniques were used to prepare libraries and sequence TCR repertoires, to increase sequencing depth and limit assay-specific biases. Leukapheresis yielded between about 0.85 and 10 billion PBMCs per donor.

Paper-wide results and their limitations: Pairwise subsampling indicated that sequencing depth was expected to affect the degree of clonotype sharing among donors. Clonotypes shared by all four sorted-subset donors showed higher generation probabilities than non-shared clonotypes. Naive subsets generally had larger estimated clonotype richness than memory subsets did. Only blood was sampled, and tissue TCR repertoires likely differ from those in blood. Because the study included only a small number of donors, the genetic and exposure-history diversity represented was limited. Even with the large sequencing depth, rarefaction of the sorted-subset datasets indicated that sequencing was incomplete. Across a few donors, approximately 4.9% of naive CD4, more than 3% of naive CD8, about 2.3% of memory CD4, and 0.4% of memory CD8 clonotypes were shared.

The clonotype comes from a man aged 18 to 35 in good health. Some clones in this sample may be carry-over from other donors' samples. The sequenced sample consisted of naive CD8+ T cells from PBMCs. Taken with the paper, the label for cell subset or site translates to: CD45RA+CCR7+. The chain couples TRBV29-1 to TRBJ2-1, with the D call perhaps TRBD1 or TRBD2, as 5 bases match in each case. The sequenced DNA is TGCAGCGTTGAAGATCCGCTGGGGGTCTACAATGAGCAGTTCTTC. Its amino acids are CSVEDPLGVYNEQFF.